Sequencing of this T cell receptor (beta chain) was carried out in a study of cytomegalovirus exposure and HLA in healthy donors. Study summary: Early released data had 80 million or so unique TCRs, all coming from HLA-typed donors. General study points: Using a false discovery rate of 0.05, a later analysis showed that 16,000 or so TCR beta sequences were associated with HLA alleles. In a later analysis, donors in an Asian-associated ancestry cluster reportedly had fewer N-insertions in productive TCRs than the cohort mean. TCR sequences were mostly rare, though some public TCRs occurred in many donors.

A word on this clone: As yet, its antigen is unknown.

60 Vbeta and 13 Jbeta primers were used in PCR. Sequencing used immunoSEQ multiplex PCR; TCRdb keeps in-frame clones, though not all of them. The table shows approximately 89,000 clones, with approximately 72% occurring only once. The sample taken for sequencing was PBMCs. This receptor was taken from a man aged 25 to 40 in good health and CMV-seropositive.

CDR3 sequence reads: CASSLIAGMNTEAFF. CDR3 bases: TGCGCCAGCAGCTTGATCGCAGGGATGAACACTGAAGCTTTCTTT. V usage is TRBV5-1 and J usage is TRBJ1-1; tentative D call: TRBD1 (5 bases). Trimming pared 1 base from V and 0 bases from J, leaving 10 bases between. From germline, CDR1 is SGHRS and CDR2 YFSETQ. The CDR3 contains 15 residues.